This T cell receptor (beta chain) appears in the sequencing data of a study of T cell responses to AZD1222 COVID-19 vaccine. General observations from the study: AZD1222 recipients seropositive at baseline numbered only six. CD4 TCRs covered the whole spike, strongest at regions 160-218 and 743-854. White British ancestry dominated among donors, who included more females, and clonal diversity was possibly underestimated.

As regards this clone: Its antigen is not known.

The study pooled second doses at about 4 or about 12 weeks. Assay used: immunoSEQ multiplex PCR; TCRdb lists only in-frame clones, some missing. The profile shows about 88,000 clones, 90% of them singletons. This specimen was peripheral blood, taken 28 days after the second AZD1222 dose. This sequence originates from an adult who received the AZD1222 COVID-19 vaccine.

CDR3 DNA: TGCGCCAGCAGCCACGTGGGACAGTCAAATCAGCCCCAGCATTTT. Protein sequence: CASSHVGQSNQPQHF. This sequence joins TRBV4-1 and TRBJ1-5, with 7 bases fitting TRBD1. Germline assignment: CDR1 MGHRA and CDR2 YSYEKL. Unmatched junction bases numbered 6, after V lost 3 bases and J lost 4 bases. The CDR3 extends over 15 amino acids.